The clone carrying this T cell receptor (beta chain) turned up a few times. These data belong to a study of PD-L1 blockade in urothelial cancer. Time point described: pretreatment peripheral blood. Clones were read by immunoSEQ multiplex PCR, and TCRdb kept only the in-frame ones, dropping some. Altogether around 68,000 clones are present, 75% to 85% being singletons, with the ten largest covering 1.6%. This CDR3 comprises 15 residues. Germline CDR1 is LGHNA and CDR2 is YSLEER. The V and J ends lost 6 bases and 1 base respectively, with 12 bases between them. The source of this sequence is a man between 65 and 85 years old with urothelial cancer. The source material was PBMCs, sampled around atezolizumab (anti-PD-L1) treatment. V gene TRBV4-3 combines with J gene TRBJ2-2, with D maybe TRBD1 (5 bases). Here the CDR3 DNA reads TGCGCCAGCAGTTTGGACACTGTGAACACCGGGGAGCTGTTTTTT. It translates to CASSLDTVNTGELFF.